Listed here are 27 T cell receptor beta chains from one sample, sequenced in a study of PD-1 blockade in mismatch repair-deficient tumors. Assay: immunoSEQ multiplex PCR; the TCRdb copy retains only in-frame clones and omits some. The table has some 40,000 clones, 65% to 85% seen once. The sequencing here drew on PBMCs, taken approximately 9 months after starting pembrolizumab. All receptors come from an adult with mismatch repair-deficient cancer.

The chain recombines TRBV10-1 with TRBJ2-1; 15 bases align to TRBD2. The CDR3 consists of 15 residues. V was clipped by 8 bases and J by 6 bases; unmatched bases: 5. Germline CDR1 WNHNN, CDR2 SYGVQD (reference sequence). In DNA form, the CDR3 reads TGCGCCAGCGGGGGACTAGCGGGAGGATCCAATGAGCAGTTCTTC. This codes for CASGGLAGGSNEQFF.

This clone was detected only a few times. The V call is TRBV5-6, the J call TRBJ2-7; no reliable D call. Germline V gene data show CDR1 as SGHDT and CDR2 as YYEEEE. The V end lost 4 bases, the J end lost 4 bases, and 15 bases lay between the germline ends. The CDR3 covers 14 residues. The chain's CDR3 is CASSLRMTSYEQYF. The CDR3 DNA reads TGTGCCAGCAGCCTGCGCATGACTTCTTACGAGCAGTACTTC.

The genes are TRBV30 and TRBJ1-6, with a tentative D call TRBD1 (5 bases). Trimming pared 3 bases from V and 7 bases from J, leaving 10 bases between. CDR1 is GTSNPN, CDR2 SVGIG, per germline (reference sequence). The CDR3 sequence is 13 residues long. The CDR3 sequence is CAWSPQGNSPLHF. In nucleotides, the CDR3 is TGTGCCTGGAGCCCCCAGGGCAATTCACCCCTCCACTTT.

This clone was seen once. This sample also contains other DNA sequences that code for the same CDR3. The chain carries TRBV6-5 and TRBJ2-7; 8 nucleotides align to TRBD2. Germline lookup yields CDR1 MNHEY and CDR2 SVGAGI. V was pared by 4 bases and J by 4 bases, with 9 bases of the junction left unmatched. This CDR3 contains 15 residues. Here the CDR3 DNA reads TGTGCCAGCAGTTCCCCGGGACTAGTATCTTACGAGCAGTACTTC. Translating gives CASSSPGLVSYEQYF.

The chain joins TRBV7-2 to TRBJ2-3; possible D gene TRBD2, 5 bases. CDR3 size: 13 residues. Germline assignment: CDR1 SGHTA and CDR2 FQGNSA. The V end was cut by 2 bases, the J end by 5 bases, with 8 bases between. The CDR3 nucleotides are TGTGCCAGCAGCTTATACAGCGGAGATACGCAGTATTTT. Protein: CASSLYSGDTQYF. The full variable domain, with the rest looked up from reference TRBV7-2 and TRBJ2-3, is GAGVSQSPSNKVTEKGKDVELRCDPISGHTALYWYRQSLGQGLEFLIYFQGNSAPDKSGLPSDRFSAERTGGSVSTLTIQRTQQEDSAVYLCASSLYSGDTQYFGPGTRLTVL.

The chain carries TRBV2 and TRBJ2-5, with 7 nucleotides matching TRBD2. The ends lost 5 bases at V and 0 bases at J; junction bases unmatched: 3. The CDR3 consists of 14 residues. Germline-derived CDR1 and CDR2 are SNHLY and FYNNEI. Here the CDR3 reads CASSTGLNQETQYF. The CDR3 DNA sequence: TGTGCCAGCAGTACGGGACTAAACCAAGAGACCCAGTACTTC.

The V call is TRBV5-4, the J call TRBJ2-7; TRBD2 aligns across 13 bases. From germline, CDR1 is SGHNT and CDR2 YYREEE (reference sequence). V lost 2 bases, J lost 7 bases, and 3 bases stayed unmatched. The CDR3 contains 14 residues. Here the CDR3 reads CASSLTSGRVEQYF. The CDR3 DNA reads as TGTGCCAGCAGCTTAACTAGCGGGAGGGTGGAGCAGTACTTC.

The V and J genes are TRBV6-5 and TRBJ1-2; 9 nucleotides match TRBD1. J was trimmed by 0 bases and V by 6 bases; bases with no gene match: 5. Germline CDR1 MNHEY, CDR2 SVGAGI. CDR3 length equals 15 residues. CDR3 amino acids: CASRLGTGTNYGYTF. CDR3 bases: TGTGCCAGCAGGCTCGGGACAGGGACTAACTATGGCTACACCTTC.

This chain uses TRBV6-5 with TRBJ1-1; no reliable D call. This CDR3 region has 13 residues. CDR1 and CDR2 (germline): MNHEY, SVGAGI. V was pared by 8 bases and J by 0 bases, with 10 bases between. The CDR3, as DNA: TGTGCCAGCGCAAAACAATTGAACACTGAAGCTTTCTTT. It codes for CASAKQLNTEAFF.

The chain is built from TRBV28 and TRBJ1-5; 8 bases align to TRBD1. V shed 8 bases and J 4 bases; nucleotides not matched to a gene: 4. Germline-derived CDR1 and CDR2 are MDHEN and SYDVKM. This CDR3 region has 13 residues. The CDR3 here is CASHDRGNQPQHF. The CDR3 nucleotides are TGTGCCAGCCACGACAGGGGTAATCAGCCCCAGCATTTT.

The V gene is TRBV7-3, the J gene TRBJ2-2; unclear D gene. Germline CDR1 SGHTA, CDR2 FQGTGA. Trimming took 2 bases from V and 6 from J, leaving 4 bases between them. The CDR3 is 12 amino acids. The CDR3 region is CASSLFAGELFF. The DNA for the CDR3 is TGTGCCAGCAGCTTATTCGCCGGGGAGCTGTTTTTT.

This clone was counted only a few times. The chain combines TRBV7-8 with TRBJ2-7, with 7 bases identical to TRBD2. This CDR3 spans 14 amino acids. Germline V gives CDR1 SGHVS, CDR2 FQNEAQ. V was pared by 8 bases and J by 2 bases, with 9 bases of the junction left unmatched. The CDR3 reads CASEAGGITYEQYF. CDR3 bases: TGTGCCAGCGAAGCCGGGGGGATCACCTACGAGCAGTACTTC.

The V gene is TRBV18, the J gene TRBJ2-6; D gene uncertain. Germline V gene data show CDR1 as KGHSH and CDR2 as LQKENI. The CDR3 has 16 amino acids. Between the trimmed V and J ends, which lost 4 bases and 0 bases, there was a span of 10 bases. Here the CDR3 DNA reads TGTGCCAGCTCACAACCCCCCCACTCTGGGGCCAACGTCCTGACTTTC. This gives the protein CASSQPPHSGANVLTF.

The chain is built from TRBV28 and TRBJ2-3; 8 nucleotides align to TRBD2. The junction had 5 bases not matched to a gene; V was cut back by 7 bases and J by 2 bases. Germline CDR1 and CDR2: MDHEN and SYDVKM. This CDR3 is built from 14 residues. The CDR3, as DNA: TGTGCCAGCACTTTTAGCGGGAACACAGATACGCAGTATTTT. This codes for CASTFSGNTDTQYF.

This clone was seen a single time. The chain recombines TRBV28 with TRBJ1-4; D is perhaps TRBD1 (6 bases). Trimming cost V 5 bases and J 0 bases, with 10 bases left between them. The CDR3 extends over 15 amino acids. Germline V CDR1 and CDR2: MDHEN, SYDVKM. In nucleotides, the CDR3 is TGTGCCAGCAGTGAATGGACAGCAACTAATGAAAAACTGTTTTTT. This encodes CASSEWTATNEKLFF.

V is TRBV27 and J is TRBJ1-5; 7 nucleotides match TRBD1. J was trimmed by 0 bases and V by 8 bases; bases with no gene match: 13. The CDR3 extends over 17 amino acids. Germline V lookup: CDR1 MNHEY, CDR2 SMNVEV (reference sequence). Here the CDR3 DNA reads TGTGCCAGCTCTCGTTACCGGGACAGCAATAGCAATCAGCCCCAGCATTTT. Residues: CASSRYRDSNSNQPQHF.

The V and J genes are TRBV5-8 and TRBJ2-1, with 8 bases lining up with TRBD2. CDR1 is SGHTS, CDR2 YDEGEE, per germline. Trimming removed 2 bases from V and 3 bases from J; junction bases left unmatched: 10. The CDR3 sequence is 17 residues long. This chain's CDR3 is CASSFGLFAGGYNEQFF. In DNA form, the CDR3 reads TGTGCCAGCAGCTTCGGTCTATTCGCGGGGGGCTACAATGAGCAGTTCTTC. Drawing the rest from reference TRBV5-8 and TRBJ2-1, the complete variable domain is EAGVTQSPTHLIKTRGQQATLRCSPISGHTSVYWYQQALGLGLQFLLWYDEGEERNRGNFPPRFSGRQFPNYSSELNVNALELEDSALYLCASSFGLFAGGYNEQFFGPGTRLTVL.

This clone showed up just once. CDR3 sequence: CASSRTSGFYNEQFF. The CDR3 DNA is TGTGCCAGCAGCCGGACTAGCGGGTTCTACAATGAGCAGTTCTTC. V is TRBV28 and J is TRBJ2-1, with TRBD2 matching 11 bases. This CDR3 is 15 amino acids long. Trimming removed 6 bases from V and 3 bases from J; junction bases left unmatched: 4. Germline loops: CDR1 MDHEN, CDR2 SYDVKM.

This chain uses TRBV7-3 with TRBJ2-5, with D possibly matching TRBD1 (5 bases). The germline CDR1 and CDR2 sequences are SGHTA and FQGTGA. The CDR3 runs to 16 residues. With 0 bases removed from V and 2 bases from J, the gap between germline ends came to 13 bases. DNA of the CDR3: TGTGCCAGCAGCTTAACGGGCAGGGTCAGACAAGAGACCCAGTACTTC. This sequence encodes CASSLTGRVRQETQYF.

This clone was counted a single time. This chain uses TRBV9 with TRBJ1-3, with TRBD1 identical over 7 bases. With V trimmed by 0 bases and J by 0 bases, 3 bases remained unmatched. The length of the CDR3 is 16 residues. CDR1 SGDLS and CDR2 YYNGEE come from the germline V gene. The chain's CDR3 is CASSVEWDSSGNTIYF. The CDR3 DNA is TGTGCCAGCAGCGTAGAATGGGACAGCTCTGGAAACACCATATATTTT. The whole variable domain, filled in from reference TRBV9 and TRBJ1-3, reads DSGVTQTPKHLITATGQRVTLRCSPRSGDLSVYWYQQSLDQGLQFLIQYYNGEERAKGNILERFSAQQFPDLHSELNLSSLELGDSALYFCASSVEWDSSGNTIYFGEGSWLTVV.

J is TRBJ2-7 and V is TRBV5-1; TRBD1 agrees at 11 bases. Germline trimming cut 0 bases from V and 7 bases from J; bases unmatched to any gene: 3. Looked up from germline, CDR1 is SGHRS and CDR2 is YFSETQ. The CDR3 totals 14 residues. Here the CDR3 reads CASSLADRGREQYF. In DNA, the CDR3 is TGCGCCAGCAGCTTGGCGGACAGGGGGCGAGAGCAGTACTTC. The variable domain in full, completed from reference TRBV5-1 and TRBJ2-7, reads KAGVTQTPRYLIKTRGQQVTLSCSPISGHRSVSWYQQTPGQGLQFLFEYFSETQRNKGNFPGRFSGRQFSNSRSEMNVSTLELGDSALYLCASSLADRGREQYFGPGTRLTVT.

The chain links TRBV4-2 to TRBJ1-4; TRBD1 aligns across 8 bases. V dropped 3 bases and J dropped 7; count of bases not matched to a gene: 7. The germline gives CDR1 LGHNA, CDR2 YNFKEQ. CDR3 length: 15 amino acids. The CDR3 sequence: CASSQMGQATEKLFF. The CDR3 DNA reads TGTGCCAGCAGCCAGATGGGACAGGCGACTGAAAAACTGTTTTTT.

Of note for this clone: The junction differs from germline at one of its ends, possibly a read error. The sample has other DNA sequences that encode this CDR3 too. V usage is TRBV7-9 and J usage is TRBJ2-7; possibly TRBD2 for D (5 bases). Germline values: CDR1 SEHNR, CDR2 FQNEAQ (reference sequence). The CDR3 has 11 residues. CDR3 loop: CASEGSYEQYF. In DNA form, the CDR3 reads TGCGCCAGCGAGGGCTCCTACGAGCAGTACTTC.

The V and J genes are TRBV5-4 and TRBJ2-1; tentatively, D is TRBD1 (8 bases). Trimming cost V 6 bases and J 6 bases, with 19 bases left between them. This CDR3 spans 15 amino acids. Per germline, CDR1 SGHNT and CDR2 YYREEE (reference sequence). CDR3 bases: TGTGCCAGCACCACAGGGGGGACTAAACGCAATGAGCAGTTCTTC. Its translation is CASTTGGTKRNEQFF.

CDR3 DNA: TGTGCCAGCAGTGGGGGACAGGGTGGGTCTGGAAACACCATATATTTT. Translating gives CASSGGQGGSGNTIYF. The rearrangement joins TRBV2 to TRBJ1-3; 9 bases match TRBD1. The V gene end was trimmed by 4 bases and the J gene end by 1 base; junction bases not matched to a gene: 5. The CDR3 loop spans 16 amino acids. CDR1 and CDR2 from the germline V gene are SNHLY and FYNNEI.

The chain couples TRBV7-3 to TRBJ2-2; 12 bases are a match to TRBD2. The germline CDR1 and CDR2 sequences are SGHTA and FQGTGA. Trimming took 4 bases from V and 6 from J; bases not matched to a gene: 9. This CDR3 is built from 17 residues. The CDR3 reads CASSSSATSGRSGELFF. CDR3 coding DNA: TGTGCCAGCAGCTCATCGGCGACTAGCGGGAGATCCGGGGAGCTGTTTTTT.

The CDR3 DNA reads TGTGCCAGCAGTGATAATAGCGGGACCTACGAGCAGTACTTC. The encoded protein is CASSDNSGTYEQYF. The V and J genes are TRBV6-1 and TRBJ2-7; 8 bases line up with TRBD2. The CDR3 runs 14 residues. Germline-derived CDR1 and CDR2 are MNHNS and SASEGT. Trimming took 3 bases from V and 2 from J; bases not matched to a gene: 3.